This TCR beta chain emerged from a study of CD8 T cells in ankylosing spondylitis. General study findings and limits: Characteristic of ankylosing spondylitis blood, it appeared, was a TCR beta motif comprising several highly homologous variants.

In germline, CDR1 is DFQATT, CDR2 SNEGSKA (reference sequence). V lost 0 bases, J lost 6 bases, and 16 bases lay in between. This CDR3 is 15 amino acids long. Worth noting for this clonotype: Its antigen is not identified.

TCRdb reprocessed the 5' RACE reads via MiXCR and lists one record per CDR3 protein. The sample comprises about 33,000 distinct CDR3 sequences, 14% of which are singletons, and 36% rests with the top ten. The source of this sequence is a male donor with ankylosing spondylitis or in good health (not recorded which). The rearrangement links TRBV20-1 to TRBJ2-3, with a weak D call TRBD2 (6 bases). Material: blood. In DNA form, the CDR3 reads TGCAGTGCTAGAGATTTAGCGGCCCGGCAGGATACGCAGTATTTT. Translating it yields CSARDLAARQDTQYF.